The 24 T cell receptor beta chains given below trace back to one sample, sequenced in a study of response to subunit inactivated influenza vaccine. TCRdb re-called the RT-PCR reads with MiXCR, one entry per CDR3 protein. Of about 800,000 distinct CDR3 sequences detected, around 20% appear once; the ten largest clones hold roughly 10%. Sequences were derived from PBMCs from blood, sampled 5 days after vaccination. All receptors derive from a man aged 50-60 years who received an inactivated influenza vaccine.

The sample holds many counts of this clonotype. The CDR3 region has the DNA TGCGCCAGCAGCCAAGATTCTGGGGCCAACGTCCTGACTTTC. Protein sequence: CASSQDSGANVLTF. The chain is built from TRBV4-3 and TRBJ2-6; no clear D. From germline, CDR1 is LGHNA and CDR2 YSLEER. The V gene lost 0 bases and the J gene lost 1 base, with 1 base spanning the gap. CDR3 length equals 14 residues.

This sequence joins TRBV10-3 and TRBJ2-3; D ambiguous. Germline CDR1 and CDR2: ENHRY and SYGVKD. Trimming took 0 bases from V and 3 from J, leaving 22 bases between them. CDR3 length: 19 amino acids. The CDR3 DNA follows: TGTGCCATCAGTGAGTCGACTCCTGGTCTGGCATCAAGGACAGATACGCAGTATTTT. Its protein is CAISESTPGLASRTDTQYF.

This clonotype has only a few counts. The chain links TRBV5-1 to TRBJ2-1; 9 bases fit TRBD2. Germline CDR1 is SGHRS and CDR2 is YFSETQ. CDR3 size: 17 residues. Trimming removed 0 bases from V and 2 bases from J; junction bases left unmatched: 6. CDR3 region: CASSLEGLALAYNEQFF. CDR3 bases: TGCGCCAGCAGCTTGGAGGGACTAGCCTTAGCCTACAATGAGCAGTTCTTC.

The chain combines TRBV6-5 with TRBJ1-2, with D possibly matching TRBD1 (6 bases). V was cut by 2 bases and J by 1 base, with 20 bases left in between. This CDR3 is 18 amino acids long. Germline-derived CDR1 and CDR2 are MNHEY and SVGAGI. The CDR3: CASSYGGSEFPFNYGYTF. In DNA, the CDR3 is TGTGCCAGCAGTTACGGGGGCTCTGAGTTCCCCTTTAACTATGGCTACACCTTC.

Here the CDR3 reads CASSLAGGNGVNGEQFF. In DNA, the CDR3 is TGTGCCAGCAGCTTAGCGGGGGGGAACGGAGTCAATGGTGAGCAGTTCTTC. The V and J genes are TRBV7-8 and TRBJ2-1, with 7 bases aligning to TRBD2. The CDR3 covers 17 residues. J gave up 9 bases and V 0 bases, and 14 bases lay outside the gene matches. Germline-derived CDR1 and CDR2 are SGHVS and FQNEAQ.

The chain's CDR3 is CASSGRLAGGKETQYF. CDR3 coding DNA: TGTGCCAGCAGCGGCCGACTAGCGGGGGGAAAAGAGACCCAGTACTTC. The chain recombines TRBV9 with TRBJ2-5; 13 positions match TRBD2. Germline V gene sequence: CDR1 SGDLS, CDR2 YYNGEE. Germline trimming cut 3 bases from V and 3 bases from J; bases unmatched to any gene: 5. The CDR3 spans 16 residues. Using reference TRBV9 and TRBJ2-5 for the parts outside the CDR3, the full variable domain is DSGVTQTPKHLITATGQRVTLRCSPRSGDLSVYWYQQSLDQGLQFLIQYYNGEERAKGNILERFSAQQFPDLHSELNLSSLELGDSALYFCASSGRLAGGKETQYFGPGTRLLVL.

This clonotype was counted only a few times. The CDR3 sequence: CASSLGNPGEKLFF. CDR3 coding DNA: TGCGCCAGCAGCTTGGGTAACCCCGGGGAAAAACTGTTTTTT. The J gene is TRBJ1-4, the V gene TRBV5-1; D uncertain. Per germline, CDR1 SGHRS and CDR2 YFSETQ. V was clipped by 0 bases and J by 8 bases, with 11 bases between them. The CDR3 has 14 amino acids.

The V gene is TRBV20-1, the J gene TRBJ2-5; no clear D. The CDR3 runs to 11 residues. Per the germline V gene, CDR1 is DFQATT and CDR2 is SNEGSKA (reference sequence). V was cut by 6 bases and J by 5 bases, with 10 bases left in between. This CDR3 reads CSARARETQYF. CDR3 nucleotides: TGCAGTGCCCGGGCTAGGGAGACCCAGTACTTC.

The chain links TRBV4-3 to TRBJ2-3, with TRBD2 identical over 8 bases. Trimming removed 1 base from V and 0 bases from J; junction bases left unmatched: 6. The V gene's germline CDR1 is LGHNA and CDR2 YSLEER. The CDR3 loop spans 17 amino acids. The CDR3 protein is CASSQGPGGGSTDTQYF. CDR3 DNA sequence: TGCGCCAGCAGCCAAGGCCCCGGGGGGGGTAGCACAGATACGCAGTATTTT.

This clonotype has just a few counts. The chain combines TRBV15 with TRBJ2-1; D is ambiguous. The CDR3 has 11 residues. The germline V and J ends were trimmed by 5 bases and 7 bases, with 6 bases remaining between them. Germline loops: CDR1 LNHNV, CDR2 YYDKDF (reference sequence). The CDR3 loop is CATSPSNEQFF. The CDR3 DNA reads TGTGCCACCAGCCCCTCAAATGAGCAGTTCTTC. Looking up the rest from reference TRBV15 and TRBJ2-1 gives the full variable domain: DAMVIQNPRYQVTQFGKPVTLSCSQTLNHNVMYWYQQKSSQAPKLLFHYYDKDFNNEADTPDNFQSRRPNTSFCFLDIRSPGLGDTAMYLCATSPSNEQFFGPGTRLTVL.

The CDR3 DNA follows: TGTGCCAGCAGTGAAGAGGCACTCCCTCGGGGTTACGAGCAGTACTTC. Its protein is CASSEEALPRGYEQYF. This chain joins TRBV2 and TRBJ2-7, with D perhaps TRBD2 (5 bases). Germline lookup yields CDR1 SNHLY and CDR2 FYNNEI. The CDR3 extends over 16 amino acids. Trimming took off 1 base at V and 4 bases at J, with 17 bases between the two ends. The full variable domain, with the rest looked up from reference TRBV2 and TRBJ2-7, is EPEVTQTPSHQVTQMGQEVILRCVPISNHLYFYWYRQILGQKVEFLVSFYNNEISEKSEIFDDQFSVERPDGSNFTLKIRSTKLEDSAMYFCASSEEALPRGYEQYFGPGTRLTVT.

This clonotype was counted only a few times. V is TRBV7-8 and J is TRBJ2-1, with 9 bases lining up with TRBD2. The length of the CDR3 is 18 residues. Trimming cost V 1 base and J 2 bases; bases outside gene matches: 9. Germline values: CDR1 SGHVS, CDR2 FQNEAQ. The CDR3 coding sequence is TGTGCCAGCAGCTTAGGCTGGCGCGGGAGGGCCCCCTACAATGAGCAGTTCTTC. Protein: CASSLGWRGRAPYNEQFF.

This clonotype was recorded many times. Written as DNA, the CDR3 is TGCGCCAGCAGCCAGGGACTGACTACCTACGAGCAGTACTTC. The encoded protein is CASSQGLTTYEQYF. The chain uses TRBV5-1 and TRBJ2-7, with D perhaps matching TRBD2 (6 bases). V lost 4 bases and J lost 2, with 13 bases in between. Germline assignment: CDR1 SGHRS and CDR2 YFSETQ. The CDR3 runs 14 residues.

J is TRBJ2-1 and V is TRBV5-1, with TRBD1 as a possible D gene (6 bases). The CDR3 is 17 residues long. Germline-derived CDR1 and CDR2 are SGHRS and YFSETQ. Trimming removed 2 bases at V and 9 bases at J, with 24 bases between. DNA of the CDR3: TGCGCCAGCAGCTTTGGACGGACAGAAGAGACAACGGCTGAGCAGTTCTTC. Translated: CASSFGRTEETTAEQFF.

This clonotype was seen more than once but under ten times. V and J are TRBV29-1 and TRBJ2-1; the D gene is possibly TRBD1 (6 bases). Germline CDR1 and CDR2: SQVTM and ANQGSEA. This CDR3 is built from 12 residues. Trimming pared 4 bases from V and 6 bases from J, leaving 10 bases between. The CDR3 protein is CSVGGTLNEQFF. Written as DNA, the CDR3 is TGCAGCGTTGGGGGGACACTCAATGAGCAGTTCTTC.

V is TRBV7-9 and J is TRBJ2-3, with a weak D call TRBD1 (6 bases). Germline V gives CDR1 SEHNR, CDR2 FQNEAQ (reference sequence). The CDR3 has 13 residues. Trimming left V 4 bases short and J 5 bases short, with 10 bases between. DNA of the CDR3: TGTGCCAGCAGCTCAATAGGGGGAGATACGCAGTATTTT. Translation gives CASSSIGGDTQYF.

This chain links TRBV24-1 with TRBJ1-4; no clear D gene. Trimming took off 0 bases at V and 7 bases at J, with 2 bases between the two ends. Germline CDR1 is KGHDR and CDR2 is SFDVKD. This CDR3 is built from 12 residues. CDR3 DNA sequence: TGTGCCACCAGTGATTTGGGTGAAAAACTGTTTTTT. The encoded protein is CATSDLGEKLFF.

The table lists this clonotype with a few counts. The gene calls are TRBV5-1 and TRBJ1-1; possible D gene TRBD1, 6 bases. V was shortened by 1 base and J by 4 bases, with 14 bases between the two germline ends. This CDR3 is built from 15 residues. Germline V gene lookup returns CDR1 SGHRS and CDR2 YFSETQ. DNA for the CDR3: TGCGCCAGCAGCTTGATTGGGGGCGCGGCCACTGAAGCTTTCTTT. As protein: CASSLIGGAATEAFF.

The gene calls are TRBV7-3 and TRBJ2-1; D remains unclear. The CDR3 loop spans 13 amino acids. V was cut by 1 base and J by 10 bases, with 11 bases left in between. Germline CDR1 SGHTA, CDR2 FQGTGA. The CDR3 sequence is CASSLMTLGEQFF. CDR3 DNA sequence: TGTGCCAGCAGCTTAATGACTCTCGGGGAGCAGTTCTTC.

The V gene is TRBV5-1, the J gene TRBJ2-1; 15 bases line up with TRBD2. Germline V gene lookup returns CDR1 SGHRS and CDR2 YFSETQ. The CDR3 runs 14 residues. Losses at the gene ends were 0 bases for V and 13 bases for J; bases not matched to a gene: 2. DNA of the CDR3: TGCGCCAGCAGCTTGGCGGGACTAGCGGGAGGACAGTTCTTC. Translation: CASSLAGLAGGQFF.

This clonotype showed up just a few times. At one boundary the junction diverges from the germline segment, which might be a read error. This chain uses TRBV5-1 with TRBJ2-7; TRBD2 might be the D (5 bases). The germline V gene has CDR1 SGHRS and CDR2 YFSETQ. The CDR3 runs 14 residues. CDR3 region: CASSLEGRGYEQYF. CDR3 sequence (DNA): TGTGCCAGCAGCTTGGAAGGGAGAGGCTACGAGCAGTACTTC.

This clonotype was counted many times. The chain is built from TRBV20-1 and TRBJ2-3; maybe TRBD1 (6 bases). The CDR3 sequence is 14 residues long. Germline-derived CDR1 and CDR2 are DFQATT and SNEGSKA (reference sequence). Trimming removed 0 bases at V and 5 bases at J, with 12 bases between. The chain's CDR3 is CSARDRTAGDTQYF. DNA of the CDR3: TGCAGTGCTAGAGATCGGACAGCCGGAGATACGCAGTATTTT.

This chain joins TRBV28 and TRBJ2-1; no firm D call. Germline lookup yields CDR1 MDHEN and CDR2 SYDVKM. The CDR3 spans 14 residues. The V and J ends lost 5 bases and 8 bases respectively, with 16 bases between them. For the CDR3, the DNA is TGTGCCAGCAGTCCTACCACTCCCCGCGATGAGCAGTTCTTC. This codes for CASSPTTPRDEQFF.

The chain recombines TRBV20-1 with TRBJ2-1; 7 bases map to TRBD1. This CDR3 is 13 amino acids long. The V gene's germline CDR1 is DFQATT and CDR2 SNEGSKA (reference sequence). J gave up 8 bases and V 5 bases, and 9 bases lay outside the gene matches. The DNA of the CDR3 is TGCAGTGCTCACGGGACAGATAGGGATGAGCAGTTCTTC. As protein: CSAHGTDRDEQFF.